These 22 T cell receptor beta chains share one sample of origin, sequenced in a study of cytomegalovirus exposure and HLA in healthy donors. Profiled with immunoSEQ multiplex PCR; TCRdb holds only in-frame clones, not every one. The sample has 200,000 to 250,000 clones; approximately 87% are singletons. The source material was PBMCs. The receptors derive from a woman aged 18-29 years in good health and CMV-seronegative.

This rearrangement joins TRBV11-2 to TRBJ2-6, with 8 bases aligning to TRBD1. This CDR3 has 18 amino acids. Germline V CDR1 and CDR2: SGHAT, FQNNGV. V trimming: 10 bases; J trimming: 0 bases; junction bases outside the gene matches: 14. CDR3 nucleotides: TGTGCCATCGTCCTTTGGGACAGGACCTTCTCTGGGGCCAACGTCCTGACTTTC. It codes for CAIVLWDRTFSGANVLTF.

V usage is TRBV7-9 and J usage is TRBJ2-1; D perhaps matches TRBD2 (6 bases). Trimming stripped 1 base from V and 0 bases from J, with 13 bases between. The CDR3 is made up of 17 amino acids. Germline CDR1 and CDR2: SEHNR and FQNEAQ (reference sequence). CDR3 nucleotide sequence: TGTGCCAGCAGCTTAGGGGGACGGGAGAGCTCCTACAATGAGCAGTTCTTC. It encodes CASSLGGRESSYNEQFF. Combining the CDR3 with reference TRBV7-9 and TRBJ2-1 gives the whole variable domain DTGVSQNPRHKITKRGQNVTFRCDPISEHNRLYWYRQTLGQGPEFLTYFQNEAQLEKSRLLSDRFSAERPKGSFSTLEIQRTEQGDSAMYLCASSLGGRESSYNEQFFGPGTRLTVL.

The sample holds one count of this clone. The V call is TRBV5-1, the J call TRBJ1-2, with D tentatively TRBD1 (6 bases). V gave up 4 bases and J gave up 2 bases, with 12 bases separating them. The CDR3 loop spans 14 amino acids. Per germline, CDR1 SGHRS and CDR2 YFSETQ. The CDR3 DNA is TGCGCCAGCAGCCCCTGGGGGCTGAACTATGGCTACACCTTC. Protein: CASSPWGLNYGYTF.

DNA for the CDR3: TGTGCCAGCAGCTTAGCAGGGTACGGGGAGCAGTACTTC. Amino acid sequence: CASSLAGYGEQYF. The chain links TRBV7-3 to TRBJ2-7; possible D gene TRBD1, 5 bases. Germline V CDR1 and CDR2: SGHTA, FQGTGA. This CDR3 has 13 amino acids. V lost 2 bases, J lost 7 bases, and 12 bases lay in between.

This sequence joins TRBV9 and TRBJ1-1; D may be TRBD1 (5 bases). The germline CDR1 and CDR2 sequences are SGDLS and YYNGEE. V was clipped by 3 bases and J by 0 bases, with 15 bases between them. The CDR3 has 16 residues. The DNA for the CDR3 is TGTGCCAGCAGCGCGGACATTCGGTTAGTGAACACTGAAGCTTTCTTT. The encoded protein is CASSADIRLVNTEAFF.

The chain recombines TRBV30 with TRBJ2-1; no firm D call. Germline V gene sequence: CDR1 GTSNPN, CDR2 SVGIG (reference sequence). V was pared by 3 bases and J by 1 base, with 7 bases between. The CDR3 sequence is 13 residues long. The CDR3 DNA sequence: TGTGCCTGGAGGGACGGGTCCTACAATGAGCAGTTCTTC. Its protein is CAWRDGSYNEQFF.

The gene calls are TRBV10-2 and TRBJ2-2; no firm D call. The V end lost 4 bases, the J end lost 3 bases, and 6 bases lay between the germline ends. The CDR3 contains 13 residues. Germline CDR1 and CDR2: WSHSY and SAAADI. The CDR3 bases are TGCGCCAGCAGTGCCGTCGACACCGGGGAGCTGTTTTTT. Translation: CASSAVDTGELFF.

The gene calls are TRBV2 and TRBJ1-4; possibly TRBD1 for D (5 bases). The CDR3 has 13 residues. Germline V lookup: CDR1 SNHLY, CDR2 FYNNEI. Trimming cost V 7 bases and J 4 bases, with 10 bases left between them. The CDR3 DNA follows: TGTGCCAGCACGAGACAGCGTAATGAAAAACTGTTTTTT. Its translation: CASTRQRNEKLFF.

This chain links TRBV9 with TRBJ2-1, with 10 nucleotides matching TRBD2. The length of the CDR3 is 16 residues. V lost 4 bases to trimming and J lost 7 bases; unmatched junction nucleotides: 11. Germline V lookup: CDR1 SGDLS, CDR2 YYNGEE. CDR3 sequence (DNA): TGTGCCAGCAGCTTGAGCACTAGCGGGGTAGATAATGAGCAGTTCTTC. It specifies CASSLSTSGVDNEQFF.

The chain's CDR3 is CASSLRWGRWIDTQYF. The CDR3 DNA reads TGTGCCAGCAGCTTAAGGTGGGGGCGATGGATAGATACGCAGTATTTT. V and J are TRBV5-4 and TRBJ2-3; D may be TRBD1 (6 bases). The CDR3 consists of 16 residues. With 2 bases removed from V and 5 bases from J, the gap between germline ends came to 18 bases. Germline CDR1 and CDR2: SGHNT and YYREEE (reference sequence).

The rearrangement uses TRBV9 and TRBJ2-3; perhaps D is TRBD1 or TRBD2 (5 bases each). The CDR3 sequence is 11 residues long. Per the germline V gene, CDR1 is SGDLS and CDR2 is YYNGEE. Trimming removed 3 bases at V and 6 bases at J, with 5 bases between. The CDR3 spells CASSGGDTQYF. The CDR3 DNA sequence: TGTGCCAGCAGCGGGGGGGATACGCAGTATTTT.

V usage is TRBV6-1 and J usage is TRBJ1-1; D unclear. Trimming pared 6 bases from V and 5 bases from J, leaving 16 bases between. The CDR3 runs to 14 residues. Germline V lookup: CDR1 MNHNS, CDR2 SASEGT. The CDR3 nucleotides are TGTGCCAGCAGCGAGGTCCTGTCAGGAACTGAAGCTTTCTTT. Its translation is CASSEVLSGTEAFF.

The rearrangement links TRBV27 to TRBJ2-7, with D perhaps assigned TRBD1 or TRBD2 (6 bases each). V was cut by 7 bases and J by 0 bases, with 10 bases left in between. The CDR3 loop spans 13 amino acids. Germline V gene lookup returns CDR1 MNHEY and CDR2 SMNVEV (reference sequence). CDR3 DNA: TGTGCCAGCAAAGGGGGGAGCTCCTACGAGCAGTACTTC. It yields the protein CASKGGSSYEQYF.

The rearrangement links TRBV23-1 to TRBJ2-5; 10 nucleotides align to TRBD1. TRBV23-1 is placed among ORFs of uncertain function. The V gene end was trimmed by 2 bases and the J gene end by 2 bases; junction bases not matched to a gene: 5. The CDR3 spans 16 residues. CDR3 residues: CASSQRGQGWQETQYF. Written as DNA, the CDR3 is TGCGCCAGCAGTCAAAGGGGACAGGGGTGGCAAGAGACCCAGTACTTC.

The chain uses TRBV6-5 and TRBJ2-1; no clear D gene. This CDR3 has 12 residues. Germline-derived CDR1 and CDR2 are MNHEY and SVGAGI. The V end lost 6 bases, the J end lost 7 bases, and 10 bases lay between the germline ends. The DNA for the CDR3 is TGTGCCAGCAGCTACCTGGGGAATGAGCAGTTCTTC. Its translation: CASSYLGNEQFF.

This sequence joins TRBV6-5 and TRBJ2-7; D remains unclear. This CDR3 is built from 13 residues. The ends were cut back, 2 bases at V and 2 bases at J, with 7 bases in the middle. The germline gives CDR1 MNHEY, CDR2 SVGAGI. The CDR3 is CASSYLATYEQYF. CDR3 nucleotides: TGTGCCAGCAGTTACCTTGCGACCTACGAGCAGTACTTC.

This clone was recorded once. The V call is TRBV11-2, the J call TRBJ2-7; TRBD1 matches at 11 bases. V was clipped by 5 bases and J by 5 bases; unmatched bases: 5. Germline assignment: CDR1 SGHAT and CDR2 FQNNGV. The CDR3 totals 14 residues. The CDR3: CASSPGTGGHEQYF. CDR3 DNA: TGTGCCAGCAGCCCAGGGACAGGGGGTCACGAGCAGTACTTC.

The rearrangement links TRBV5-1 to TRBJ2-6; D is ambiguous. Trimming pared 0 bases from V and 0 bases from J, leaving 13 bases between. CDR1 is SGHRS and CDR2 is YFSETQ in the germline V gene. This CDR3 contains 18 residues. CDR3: CASSLAPSVSSGANVLTF. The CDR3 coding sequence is TGCGCCAGCAGCTTGGCCCCAAGCGTAAGCTCTGGGGCCAACGTCCTGACTTTC.

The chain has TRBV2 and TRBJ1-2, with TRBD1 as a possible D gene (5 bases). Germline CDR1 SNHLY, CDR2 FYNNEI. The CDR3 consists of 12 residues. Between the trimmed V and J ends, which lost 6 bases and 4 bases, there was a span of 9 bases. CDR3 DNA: TGTGCCAGCAGGACAGCTCTCTATGGCTACACCTTC. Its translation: CASRTALYGYTF.

The CDR3 DNA sequence: TGCAGCGCTCCCGGGGTCCCTGAAGCTTTCTTT. Protein: CSAPGVPEAFF. The chain links TRBV29-1 to TRBJ1-1; D remains unclear. The CDR3 length is 11 residues. Trimming cost V 7 bases and J 6 bases, with 12 bases left between them. The germline gives CDR1 SQVTM, CDR2 ANQGSEA.

For the CDR3, the DNA is TGTGCCAGTAGTGGGACTAGCCCCTACAATGAGCAGTTCTTC. Protein product: CASSGTSPYNEQFF. The rearrangement links TRBV19 to TRBJ2-1; 9 positions match TRBD2. Losses at the gene ends were 5 bases for V and 2 bases for J; bases not matched to a gene: 1. The CDR3 sequence is 14 residues long. Germline CDR1 is LNHDA and CDR2 is SQIVND (reference sequence).

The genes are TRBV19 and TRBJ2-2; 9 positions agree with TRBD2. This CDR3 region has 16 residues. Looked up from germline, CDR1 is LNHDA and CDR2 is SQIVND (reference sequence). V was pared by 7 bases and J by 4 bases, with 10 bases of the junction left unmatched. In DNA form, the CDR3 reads TGTGCCAGTAACTCCCGGACTAGCGCTTTCACCGGGGAGCTGTTTTTT. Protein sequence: CASNSRTSAFTGELFF. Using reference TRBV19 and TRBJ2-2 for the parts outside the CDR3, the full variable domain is DGGITQSPKYLFRKEGQNVTLSCEQNLNHDAMYWYRQDPGQGLRLIYYSQIVNDFQKGDIAEGYSVSREKKESFPLTVTSAQKNPTAFYLCASNSRTSAFTGELFFGEGSRLTVL.